Below, one T cell receptor (beta chain) is given with its context. Its antigen is as yet unknown. This entry belongs to a study of cytotoxic CD8 clonotypes in ibrutinib-treated CLL. Study in general: Patients attained about 24 partial and 2 complete responses; at median around 63 months, around 15 remained remitted while about twelve progressed. Specimens for response were gathered following a median around a year of therapy, spanning 6 to 36. Study-wide results and limits: Few clonotypes were public, and these shrank or held steady under treatment. At ibrutinib response, clonality increased, and at progression it declined back toward baseline.

The CDR3 totals 16 residues. The germline gives CDR1 SGDLS, CDR2 YYNGEE. Trimming pared 4 bases from V and 8 bases from J, leaving 22 bases between. Sequencing was performed with immunoSEQ multiplex PCR; in TCRdb, only in-frame clones are kept and a portion is missing. Here the sample spans tens of thousands of clones, 90% being singletons. The rearrangement uses TRBV9 and TRBJ2-1, with D perhaps matching TRBD1 (5 bases). The TCR sequence derives from a human donor with chronic lymphocytic leukemia. Source: PBMCs, taken after 12 months of ibrutinib treatment. The CDR3 DNA reads TGTGCCAGCAGCCCTCAAACGCAGGGCTATTACGATGAGCAGTTCTTC. The encoded protein is CASSPQTQGYYDEQFF.